These 26 T cell receptor beta chains originate from one sample sequenced in a study of T cell responses to AZD1222 COVID-19 vaccine. Data came from immunoSEQ multiplex PCR; TCRdb stores just in-frame clones and leaves some out. The sample lists 100,000 to 150,000 clones; over 80% were seen once. Sequencing was performed on peripheral blood, taken on day 0 of AZD1222 vaccination. The receptors were sampled from an adult in good health.

This chain uses TRBV7-9 with TRBJ2-2, with TRBD1 matching 9 bases. The CDR3 is made up of 15 amino acids. The junction had 5 bases not matched to a gene; V was cut back by 5 bases and J by 4 bases. From germline, CDR1 is SEHNR and CDR2 FQNEAQ (reference sequence). Written as DNA, the CDR3 is TGTGCCAGCAGCCCGGGACAGGGAGGCACCGGGGAGCTGTTTTTT. Translated: CASSPGQGGTGELFF. The full variable domain, with the rest looked up from reference TRBV7-9 and TRBJ2-2, is DTGVSQNPRHKITKRGQNVTFRCDPISEHNRLYWYRQTLGQGPEFLTYFQNEAQLEKSRLLSDRFSAERPKGSFSTLEIQRTEQGDSAMYLCASSPGQGGTGELFFGEGSRLTVL.

In its sample, this clone was seen once. The genes are TRBV6-1 and TRBJ1-5; D is uncertain. The germline V gene encodes CDR1 MNHNS and CDR2 SASEGT. CDR3 size: 13 residues. Trimming removed 1 base at V and 4 bases at J, with 5 bases between. DNA for the CDR3: TGTGCCAGCAGTGAAGGGGCTAATCAGCCCCAGCATTTT. This sequence encodes CASSEGANQPQHF.

The rearrangement links TRBV23-1 to TRBJ2-3; D not resolved. TRBV23-1 is identified as an open reading frame with a role that is uncertain. V was clipped by 6 bases and J by 2 bases, with 15 bases between them. CDR3 length: 15 residues. The CDR3, as DNA: TGCGCCAGCAGACCCAAAGGGTCAATCACAGATACGCAGTATTTT. It codes for CASRPKGSITDTQYF.

This clone was recorded a few times. The chain links TRBV12-3 or TRBV12-4 to TRBJ1-4; TRBD1 might be the D (5 bases). The CDR3 runs 12 residues. Deletions cut 7 bases from V and 8 bases from J, with 11 bases between. In nucleotides, the CDR3 is TGTGCCAGCACCACCCGGGGGGAAAAACTGTTTTTT. It codes for CASTTRGEKLFF.

J is TRBJ1-1 and V is TRBV2; 9 bases are shared with TRBD1. The CDR3 extends over 16 amino acids. The junction had 13 bases not matched to a gene; V was cut back by 5 bases and J by 6 bases. Germline loops: CDR1 SNHLY, CDR2 FYNNEI. The CDR3 protein is CASSPRGPGQGSEAFF. CDR3 bases: TGTGCCAGCAGTCCCAGGGGACCGGGACAGGGCTCTGAAGCTTTCTTT.

V is TRBV10-3 and J is TRBJ1-1, with unresolved D. V shed 7 bases and J shed 0 bases, with 9 bases lying between them. The CDR3 spans 13 residues. Germline V CDR1 and CDR2: ENHRY, SYGVKD. CDR3 bases: TGTGCCATCATTCGGGATCTGAACACTGAAGCTTTCTTT. Protein product: CAIIRDLNTEAFF.

The CDR3 sequence is CASSIMGENQPQHF. The CDR3 bases are TGTGCCAGTAGTATTATGGGGGAGAATCAGCCCCAGCATTTT. The chain recombines TRBV19 with TRBJ1-5; tentatively, D is TRBD1 (5 bases). V gave up 3 bases and J gave up 4 bases, with 10 bases separating them. The CDR3 totals 14 residues. CDR1 and CDR2 (germline): LNHDA, SQIVND (reference sequence).

This clone has just a few counts. The J gene is TRBJ2-1, the V gene TRBV30, with D possibly called TRBD1 or TRBD2 (6 bases each). V dropped 3 bases and J dropped 6 bases, with 18 bases sitting between them. The CDR3 has 15 residues. Germline CDR1 is GTSNPN and CDR2 is SVGIG (reference sequence). The CDR3 DNA sequence: TGTGCCTGGAGGGGAATTGGCAAGGGGGGCAATGAGCAGTTCTTC. This codes for CAWRGIGKGGNEQFF. Full variable domain (rest looked up from reference TRBV30 and TRBJ2-1): SQTIHQWPATLVQPVGSPLSLECTVEGTSNPNLYWYRQAAGRGLQLLFYSVGIGQISSEVPQNLSASRPQDRQFILSSKKLLLSDSGFYLCAWRGIGKGGNEQFFGPGTRLTVL.

The V call is TRBV7-9, the J call TRBJ2-3; 11 bases match TRBD2. In germline, CDR1 is SEHNR, CDR2 FQNEAQ (reference sequence). The junction had 8 bases not matched to a gene; V was cut back by 5 bases and J by 4 bases. This CDR3 contains 16 residues. The CDR3 region has the DNA TGTGCCAGCAGCAAAAAACTAGCGGGAGTATCAGATACGCAGTATTTT. Amino acid sequence: CASSKKLAGVSDTQYF. The variable domain in full, with the rest retrieved from reference TRBV7-9 and TRBJ2-3, is DTGVSQNPRHKITKRGQNVTFRCDPISEHNRLYWYRQTLGQGPEFLTYFQNEAQLEKSRLLSDRFSAERPKGSFSTLEIQRTEQGDSAMYLCASSKKLAGVSDTQYFGPGTRLTVL.

The chain recombines TRBV2 with TRBJ1-5; unclear D gene. Germline assignment: CDR1 SNHLY and CDR2 FYNNEI. The length of the CDR3 is 13 residues. V was trimmed by 4 bases and J by 1 base, leaving 5 bases between them. The chain's CDR3 is CASSVGSNQPQHF. Written as DNA, the CDR3 is TGTGCCAGCAGTGTGGGAAGCAATCAGCCCCAGCATTTT.

The chain uses TRBV6-1 and TRBJ1-2; D unclear. Germline lookup yields CDR1 MNHNS and CDR2 SASEGT. Trimming cost V 2 bases and J 8 bases, with 9 bases left between them. This CDR3 comprises 12 residues. For the CDR3, the DNA is TGTGCCAGCAGTGAACGGCCTGGGGGCTACACCTTC. The encoded protein is CASSERPGGYTF.

This chain links TRBV11-2 with TRBJ1-2, with D perhaps matching TRBD1 (5 bases). V lost 5 bases, J lost 2 bases, and 15 bases lay in between. The CDR3 totals 15 residues. The germline CDR1 and CDR2 sequences are SGHAT and FQNNGV. The CDR3 loop is CASSPGVGGNYGYTF. The CDR3 nucleotides are TGTGCCAGCAGCCCGGGGGTGGGCGGAAACTATGGCTACACCTTC.

J is TRBJ2-7 and V is TRBV15; D possibly corresponds to TRBD1 (6 bases). V shed 5 bases and J shed 3 bases, with 11 bases lying between them. The CDR3 covers 13 residues. Per germline, CDR1 LNHNV and CDR2 YYDKDF (reference sequence). The CDR3 DNA is TGTGCCACCAGCTACAGGGCTTTCTACGAGCAGTACTTC. Its protein is CATSYRAFYEQYF.

The rearrangement joins TRBV4-1 to TRBJ1-3; TRBD1 matches 9 bases. The V and J ends lost 4 bases and 2 bases, in that order; junction bases with no gene match: 3. Germline CDR1 reads MGHRA; CDR2 reads YSYEKL. The CDR3 is made up of 15 amino acids. CDR3 coding DNA: TGCGCCAGCAGCCTGTACAGGGGGCCTGGAAACACCATATATTTT. It encodes CASSLYRGPGNTIYF.

A remark on this clone: One end of the junction fails to match germline, which may point to a read error. J is TRBJ1-1 and V is TRBV2; the D is unclear. Per the germline V gene, CDR1 is SNHLY and CDR2 is FYNNEI. CDR3 length: 12 amino acids. The CDR3 DNA sequence: TGTGCCGGCAGTTATAGAGGCACTGAAGCTTTCTTT. Its protein is CAGSYRGTEAFF.

The gene calls are TRBV19 and TRBJ1-5, with D possibly TRBD1 on 5 matching bases. The V and J ends lost 2 bases and 4 bases respectively, with 18 bases between them. Germline V lookup: CDR1 LNHDA, CDR2 SQIVND (reference sequence). The CDR3 length is 17 residues. The CDR3 bases are TGTGCCAGTAGTATACTCCCCGGGTTGGGGGGGAATCAGCCCCAGCATTTT. This gives the protein CASSILPGLGGNQPQHF.

This clone was detected a few times. This rearrangement joins TRBV6-2 or TRBV6-3 to TRBJ2-7, with TRBD1 matching 9 bases. The CDR3 extends over 16 amino acids. V shed 5 bases and J 2 bases; nucleotides not matched to a gene: 10. Germline assignment: CDR1 MNHEY and CDR2 SVGEGT. CDR3: CASSANPGQGPYEQYF. The CDR3 nucleotides read TGTGCCAGCAGTGCAAATCCGGGACAGGGACCCTACGAGCAGTACTTC.

The chain carries TRBV11-2 and TRBJ1-3, with 9 bases identical to TRBD1. CDR1 SGHAT and CDR2 FQNNGV come from the germline V gene. The CDR3 runs 15 residues. V shed 0 bases and J 8 bases; nucleotides not matched to a gene: 5. CDR3 bases: TGTGCCAGCAGCTTAGAGGGACAGGGCTCCCACACCATATATTTT. This sequence encodes CASSLEGQGSHTIYF. The full variable domain, with the rest looked up from reference TRBV11-2 and TRBJ1-3, is EAGVAQSPRYKIIEKRQSVAFWCNPISGHATLYWYQQILGQGPKLLIQFQNNGVVDDSQLPKDRFSAERLKGVDSTLKIQPAKLEDSAVYLCASSLEGQGSHTIYFGEGSWLTVV.

V is TRBV12-3 or TRBV12-4 and J is TRBJ1-1, with 10 bases lining up with TRBD1. The length of the CDR3 is 12 residues. V shed 6 bases, J shed 10 bases, and the junction held 5 bases outside the gene matches. The CDR3 coding sequence is TGTGCCAGCAGGGACAGGGGGTTGGCAGCTTTCTTT. Translation gives CASRDRGLAAFF.

This chain connects TRBV7-2 to TRBJ2-1; the match to TRBD2 covers 7 bases. Germline values: CDR1 SGHTA, CDR2 FQGNSA. The CDR3 sequence is 16 residues long. J lost 2 bases, V lost 5 bases, and 9 bases had no gene match. Here the CDR3 reads CASSQVGGIAYNEQFF. Here the CDR3 DNA reads TGTGCCAGCAGCCAGGTCGGGGGGATCGCCTACAATGAGCAGTTCTTC.

The chain uses TRBV2 and TRBJ1-2; maybe TRBD1 (5 bases). The ends were cut back, 2 bases at V and 1 base at J, with 14 bases in the middle. Germline assignment: CDR1 SNHLY and CDR2 FYNNEI. The length of the CDR3 is 16 residues. In nucleotides, the CDR3 is TGTGCCAGCAGTGAATACCAGGGAGGGGTTAACTATGGCTACACCTTC. It yields the protein CASSEYQGGVNYGYTF.

This sequence joins TRBV5-8 and TRBJ2-1, with 9 bases identical to TRBD2. V lost 0 bases, J lost 3 bases, and 7 bases stayed unmatched. Germline-derived CDR1 and CDR2 are SGHTS and YDEGEE. The CDR3 contains 17 residues. The CDR3 sequence is CASSLGGLARFYNEQFF. The CDR3 nucleotides are TGTGCCAGCAGCTTGGGAGGACTAGCGCGTTTCTACAATGAGCAGTTCTTC.

V is TRBV10-2 and J is TRBJ2-7; no firm D call. The V and J ends lost 6 bases and 3 bases respectively, with 12 bases between them. CDR3 length equals 13 residues. Germline assignment: CDR1 WSHSY and CDR2 SAAADI. The CDR3 sequence is CASSQSELYEQYF. CDR3 sequence (DNA): TGCGCCAGCAGCCAGAGCGAGCTCTACGAGCAGTACTTC.

This chain joins TRBV7-9 and TRBJ1-4; D remains unclear. Germline V gene sequence: CDR1 SEHNR, CDR2 FQNEAQ (reference sequence). CDR3 length: 15 residues. V was trimmed by 1 base and J by 8 bases, leaving 14 bases between them. CDR3 in amino acids: CASSLGGKGWEKLFF. The CDR3 DNA follows: TGTGCCAGCAGCTTAGGTGGCAAGGGATGGGAAAAACTGTTTTTT. Combining the CDR3 with reference TRBV7-9 and TRBJ1-4 gives the whole variable domain DTGVSQNPRHKITKRGQNVTFRCDPISEHNRLYWYRQTLGQGPEFLTYFQNEAQLEKSRLLSDRFSAERPKGSFSTLEIQRTEQGDSAMYLCASSLGGKGWEKLFFGSGTQLSVL.

The gene calls are TRBV13 and TRBJ2-1; TRBD2 aligns across 8 bases. Germline V gene lookup returns CDR1 PRHDT and CDR2 FYEKMQ (reference sequence). V shed 4 bases and J 7 bases; nucleotides not matched to a gene: 12. This CDR3 contains 16 residues. The CDR3 nucleotides read TGTGCCAGCAGCTCGCCCGGGACTAGGGGCCAGAATGAGCAGTTCTTC. This codes for CASSSPGTRGQNEQFF.

The chain uses TRBV9 and TRBJ2-5, with 11 bases lining up with TRBD2. The CDR3 is 15 residues long. CDR1 is SGDLS, CDR2 YYNGEE, per germline. The junction had 5 bases not matched to a gene; V was cut back by 3 bases and J by 4 bases. CDR3 coding DNA: TGTGCCAGCAGCGCCTCACTAGCGGGAGCAGAGACCCAGTACTTC. This sequence encodes CASSASLAGAETQYF.